Sequencing of this T cell receptor beta chain was carried out in a study of PD-L1 blockade in urothelial cancer. Turning to the study itself: Prior chemotherapy regimens per patient numbered 0 to 3. Researchers looked at the blood 3 weeks (second dose) and 6 weeks after treatment began. Peripheral blood specimens exhibited a median yield of roughly 140,000 T cells.

Profiling relied on immunoSEQ multiplex PCR, and the TCRdb table lists in-frame clones only, not all of them. The sample includes 70,000 to 85,000 clones, almost 90% of them seen just once. The germline V and J ends were trimmed by 5 bases and 2 bases, with 17 bases remaining between them. The CDR3 is 16 amino acids. Germline V gene data show CDR1 as SGHRS and CDR2 as YFSETQ. Time point described: pretreatment peripheral blood. Pretreatment and on-treatment samples were taken, numbering 1 to 8 per patient. The V call is TRBV5-1, the J call TRBJ2-1, with TRBD2 as a possible D gene (6 bases). The starting material was PBMCs, obtained around atezolizumab (anti-PD-L1) treatment. The receptor comes from a man in his 70s with urothelial cancer. The CDR3 DNA reads TGCGCCAGCAGTTCTCAGGAGGTAGCGGCCTACAATGAGCAGTTCTTC. Translated, it gives CASSSQEVAAYNEQFF.